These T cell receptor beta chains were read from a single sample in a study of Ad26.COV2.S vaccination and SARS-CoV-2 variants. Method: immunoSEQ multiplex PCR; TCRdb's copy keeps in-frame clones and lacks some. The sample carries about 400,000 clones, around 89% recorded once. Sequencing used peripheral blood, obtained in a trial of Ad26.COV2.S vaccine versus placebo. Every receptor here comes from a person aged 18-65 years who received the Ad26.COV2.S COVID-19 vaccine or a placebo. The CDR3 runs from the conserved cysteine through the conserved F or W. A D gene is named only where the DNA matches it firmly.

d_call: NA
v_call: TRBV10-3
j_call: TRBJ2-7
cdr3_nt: TGTGCCATCAGTGAGAGGCGAGCGACCAACTCCTACGAGCAGTACTTC
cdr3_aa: CAISERRATNSYEQYF

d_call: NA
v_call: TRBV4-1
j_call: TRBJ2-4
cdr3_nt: TGCGCCAGCAGCCAAGGAAATAGCAAAAACATTCAGTACTTC
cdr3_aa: CASSQGNSKNIQYF

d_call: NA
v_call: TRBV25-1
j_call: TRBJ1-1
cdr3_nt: TGTGCCAGCAGCGAAAAGACTGAAGCTTTCTTT
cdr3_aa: CASSEKTEAFF

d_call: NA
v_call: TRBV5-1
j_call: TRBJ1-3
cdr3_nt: TGCGCCACCCCCCCGGGATTCTCTGGAAACACCATATATTTT
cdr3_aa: CATPPGFSGNTIYF

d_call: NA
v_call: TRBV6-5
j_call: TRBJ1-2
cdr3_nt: TGTGCCAGCAGCCCGCTGGCAGGGAGCGGCTATGGCTACACCTTC
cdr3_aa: CASSPLAGSGYGYTF

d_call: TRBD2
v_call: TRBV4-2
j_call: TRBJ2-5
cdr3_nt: TGTGCCAGCAGCCAAGGAATACTAGCGGGAGGCCAAGAGACCCAGTACTTC
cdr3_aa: CASSQGILAGGQETQYF

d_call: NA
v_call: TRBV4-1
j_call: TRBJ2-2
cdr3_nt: TGCGCCAGCAGCCAAGACCTGGTTACCGGCGGGGAGCTGTTTTTT
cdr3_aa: CASSQDLVTGGELFF

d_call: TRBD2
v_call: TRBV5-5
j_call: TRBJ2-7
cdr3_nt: TGTGCCAGCAGTGATAGGGGGACTAGCGTCTTCGAGCAGTACTTC
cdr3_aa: CASSDRGTSVFEQYF

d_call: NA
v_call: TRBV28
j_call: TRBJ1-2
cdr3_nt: TGTGCCAGCAGTTTATATCGGGGTTGGGGCTACACCTTC
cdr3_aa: CASSLYRGWGYTF

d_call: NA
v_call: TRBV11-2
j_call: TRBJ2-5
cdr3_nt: TGTGCCAGCAGCCGGATACAAGAGACCCAGTACTTC
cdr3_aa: CASSRIQETQYF